These T cell receptor beta chains were read from a single sample in a study of CD8+ T cells in alopecia areata. Sequencing used immunoSEQ multiplex PCR; TCRdb keeps in-frame clones, though not all of them. This sample has about 82,000 clones, with about 53% found just once. Sequencing was carried out using NKG2D-high CD8+ T cells sorted from blood. These receptors all stem from a human donor with alopecia areata. CDR3s include the opening cysteine and the closing phenylalanine or tryptophan. Fields, in order: V gene, J gene, D gene, clone size, CDR3 DNA, CDR3 protein. D genes are given only for firm matches. Expanded clones are given a class, and other clones once, few, many or no size at all.

TRBV29-1	TRBJ2-7	-	few	TGCAGCGTTGCTCATAGGGGCTACGAGCAGTACTTC	CSVAHRGYEQYF
TRBV2	TRBJ1-6	-	-	TGTGCCAGCAGTCCCGCAGATCCCCCGGGCCTCCACTTT	CASSPADPPGLHF
TRBV7-2	TRBJ2-7	-	-	TGTGCCAGCAGCCTTAGTGGGATTGGCTACGAGCAGTACTTC	CASSLSGIGYEQYF
TRBV13	TRBJ1-2	TRBD1	-	TGTGCCAGCAGCTTAGGAGGGGGCGCTAACTATGGCTACACCTTC	CASSLGGGANYGYTF
TRBV14	TRBJ2-3	-	few	TGTGCCAGCAGCCAACTTGGAATCAGCGGGACAGATACGCAGTATTTT	CASSQLGISGTDTQYF
TRBV11-2	TRBJ1-2	-	few	TGTGCCAGCAGCTCCGGACTAATAGATGGCTACACCTTC	CASSSGLIDGYTF
TRBV6-5	TRBJ2-7	-	-	TGTGCCAGCAGCGACGTCGCCTCCTCCTACGAGCAGTACTTC	CASSDVASSYEQYF
TRBV9	TRBJ2-3	-	-	TGTGCCAGCAGCGCCGCCGGGCTCGCAGATACGCAGTATTTT	CASSAAGLADTQYF
TRBV7-9	TRBJ1-4	-	few	TGTGCCAGCAGCTCCCAGCGGACCCTGAGGAGTGAAAAACTGTTTTTT	CASSSQRTLRSEKLFF
TRBV28	TRBJ1-1	-	few	TGTGCCAGCAGTTTACCGACAGGATACACTGAAGCTTTCTTT	CASSLPTGYTEAFF
TRBV29-1	TRBJ2-1	-	few	TGCAGCGTTGCGGACACGGGTTTAAGGTTCTTC	CSVADTGLRFF
TRBV7-9	TRBJ2-4	TRBD1	-	TGTGCCAGCAGCTTTGACAGGGGTCTTAACATTCAGTACTTC	CASSFDRGLNIQYF
TRBV7-6	TRBJ1-2	-	-	TGTGCCAGCAGCCCATCTTTGGAGGGCGGCTATGGCTACACCTTC	CASSPSLEGGYGYTF
TRBV30	TRBJ2-7	-	-	TGTGCCTGGAGCACTTTGCCAGGCTACGAGCAGTACTTC	CAWSTLPGYEQYF
TRBV9	TRBJ2-2	TRBD2	-	TGTGCCAGCAGCGTAGAGGACTCCGCGGGAGGGACCGGGGAGCTGTTTTTT	CASSVEDSAGGTGELFF
TRBV4-1	TRBJ2-7	TRBD1	few	TGCGCCAGCAGCCAATCCAGGGGGCGCGAGCAGTACTTC	CASSQSRGREQYF
TRBV30	TRBJ1-1	-	-	TGTGCCTGGAGTGTAGATGGAGACACTGAAGCTTTCTTT	CAWSVDGDTEAFF
TRBV23-1	TRBJ2-7	-	-	TGCGCCATCCATTGGGGGCCGTCCTACGAGCAGTACTTC	CAIHWGPSYEQYF
TRBV4-1	TRBJ2-7	-	-	TGCGCCAGCAGCCAAGACCGCAATTACGAGCAGTACTTC	CASSQDRNYEQYF
TRBV14	TRBJ2-1	TRBD1	-	TGTGCCAGCAGCCAAGAGACAGGGGAGAATGAGCAGTTCTTC	CASSQETGENEQFF
TRBV4-1	TRBJ2-7	TRBD2	-	TGCGCCAGCAGCCCACCCACGGGGGGAGGGTACGAGCAGTACTTC	CASSPPTGGGYEQYF
TRBV5-1	TRBJ2-3	-	few	TGCGCCAGCAGCCCTACCCAAGTGGGGCAGGGTCCTTCGAATACGCAGTATTTT	CASSPTQVGQGPSNTQYF
TRBV2	TRBJ2-1	-	-	TGTGCCAGCATAGGTGGGGGCAACTACAATGAGCAGTTCTTC	CASIGGGNYNEQFF
TRBV2	TRBJ2-7	-	-	TGTGCCAGCAGTGAGACGGCGGATTACGAGCAGTACTTC	CASSETADYEQYF
TRBV19	TRBJ2-5	TRBD2	-	TGTGCCAGTAGTATCACGGCTAGCGGACAAGAGACCCAGTACTTC	CASSITASGQETQYF
TRBV5-6	TRBJ2-1	-	-	TGTGCCAGCCAGGGATTAGGGGTTGAGCAGTTCTTC	CASQGLGVEQFF
TRBV29-1	TRBJ1-1	-	few	TGCAGCGTGGACCCGAACACTGAAGCTTTCTTT	CSVDPNTEAFF
TRBV4-1	TRBJ2-7	-	-	TGCGCCAGCAGCCAAATTCGGGGGGAGCAGTACTTC	CASSQIRGEQYF
TRBV7-2	TRBJ2-7	-	few	TGTGCCAGCAGCCGTTTCGGAGGGGCCAACGAGCAGTACTTC	CASSRFGGANEQYF
TRBV2	TRBJ2-7	-	few	TGTGCCAGCAGTGAGCTGGGTTACGAGCAGTACTTC	CASSELGYEQYF